This section outlines one T cell receptor (beta chain) sequence together with its context. In the original workflow: Reference gene primer amplification yielded estimated nucleated cell counts. Here immunoSEQ multiplex PCR was the method, and the copy in TCRdb shows in-frame clones only, minus some. V and J calls and clone size follow that table, whereas D and trimming were derived from the DNA. The sample holds more than 250,000 clones, approximately 85% seen once. Participant ages covered about 18 to 95 years across 25 or so US areas. What the recovered Cohort 3 donors had was two negative PCRs, clearance, or symptom resolution. Germline V gene lookup returns CDR1 SGHTA and CDR2 FQGNSA. V was clipped by 0 bases and J by 1 base; unmatched bases: 6. The CDR3 is 16 residues long. This specimen comes from a study of blood T cell repertoires in COVID-19. About the research overall: Specimens from acute and convalescent COVID-19 originated in the United States, Italy and Spain.

The rearrangement links TRBV7-2 to TRBJ2-7; 7 bases line up with TRBD1. The TCR originated in a man aged 25 to 45 who had recovered from COVID-19. Input material: PBMCs or T cells enriched from blood (not recorded which). The CDR3 loop is CASSLAIGGGSYEQYF. The DNA of the CDR3 is TGTGCCAGCAGCTTAGCGATAGGGGGCGGATCCTACGAGCAGTACTTC. The entire variable domain, with the rest obtained from reference TRBV7-2 and TRBJ2-7, is as follows: GAGVSQSPSNKVTEKGKDVELRCDPISGHTALYWYRQSLGQGLEFLIYFQGNSAPDKSGLPSDRFSAERTGGSVSTLTIQRTQQEDSAVYLCASSLAIGGGSYEQYFGPGTRLTVT.